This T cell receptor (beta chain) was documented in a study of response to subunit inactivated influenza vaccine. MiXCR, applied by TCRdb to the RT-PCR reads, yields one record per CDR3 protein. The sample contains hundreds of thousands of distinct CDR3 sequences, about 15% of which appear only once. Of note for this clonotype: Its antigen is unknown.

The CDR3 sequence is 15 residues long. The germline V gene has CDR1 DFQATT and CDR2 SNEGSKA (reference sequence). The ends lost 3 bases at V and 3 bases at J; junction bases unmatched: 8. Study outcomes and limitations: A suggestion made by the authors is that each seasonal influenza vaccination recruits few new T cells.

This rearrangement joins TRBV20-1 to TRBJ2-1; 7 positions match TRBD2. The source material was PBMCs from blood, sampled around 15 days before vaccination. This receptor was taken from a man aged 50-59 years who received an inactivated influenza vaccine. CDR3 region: CSASTPSGYYNEQFF. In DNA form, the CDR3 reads TGCAGTGCTAGCACCCCTAGCGGATACTACAATGAGCAGTTCTTC.